The T cell receptor beta chain described here comes from a study of control samples from healthy donors and cancer patients. CDR3 length equals 13 residues. Germline V gives CDR1 MGHDK, CDR2 SYGVNS. Trimming took 4 bases from V and 2 from J, leaving 6 bases between them. Method: immunoSEQ multiplex PCR; TCRdb's copy keeps in-frame clones and lacks some. Altogether 120,000 to 150,000 clones are present, more than 90% being singletons, with the ten largest covering roughly 10%. This receptor was taken from a man aged 30 to 45 in good health. The sequencing input was blood. The J gene is TRBJ1-3, the V gene TRBV25-1, with D hard to call. The CDR3 spells CASSVPAGNTIYF. CDR3 nucleotide sequence: TGTGCCAGCAGTGTTCCGGCTGGAAACACCATATATTTT.